This TCR beta chain derives from a study of blood T cell repertoires in COVID-19. Overall study context: Donors in the United States, Italy and Spain gave samples during acute or convalescent COVID-19. PBMCs, B-cell-depleted T cells, or T cells provided the cDNA or gDNA that made up the material.

This clone is a singleton in its sample. CDR1 is SNHLY, CDR2 FYNNEI, per germline. Trimming left V 4 bases short and J 4 bases short, with 4 bases between. The CDR3 runs 12 residues. Authors' data handling: Reference gene primer amplification in the assay estimated nucleated cell counts. The table came from immunoSEQ multiplex PCR; TCRdb's copy has only in-frame clones and leaves some out. That table gives V, J and clone size, and the DNA gave D and trimming. The table lists fewer than 150,000 clones, 80% to 85% of them singletons. The chain couples TRBV2 to TRBJ1-4; D remains unclear. This sequence originates from a human donor in a cohort sampled during active COVID-19. Material for sequencing was peripheral blood. The CDR3 spells CASSGSNEKLFF. Written as DNA, the CDR3 is TGTGCCAGCAGTGGCAGTAATGAAAAACTGTTTTTT.